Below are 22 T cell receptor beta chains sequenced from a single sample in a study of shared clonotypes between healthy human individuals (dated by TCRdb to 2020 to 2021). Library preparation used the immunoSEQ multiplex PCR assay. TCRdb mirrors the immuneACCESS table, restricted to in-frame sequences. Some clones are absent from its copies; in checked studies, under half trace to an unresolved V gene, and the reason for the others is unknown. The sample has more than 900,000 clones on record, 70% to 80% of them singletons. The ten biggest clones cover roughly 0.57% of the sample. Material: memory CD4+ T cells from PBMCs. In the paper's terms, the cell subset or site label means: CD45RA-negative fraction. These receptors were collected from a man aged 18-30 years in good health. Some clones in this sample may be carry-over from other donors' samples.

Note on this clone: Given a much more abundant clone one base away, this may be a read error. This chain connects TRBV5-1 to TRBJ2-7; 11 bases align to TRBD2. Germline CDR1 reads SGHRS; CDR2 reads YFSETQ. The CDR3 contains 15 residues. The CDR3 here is CAGSWLAGGSYEQYF. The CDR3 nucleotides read TGCGCCGGCAGCTGGCTAGCGGGAGGCTCCTACGAGCAGTACTTC.

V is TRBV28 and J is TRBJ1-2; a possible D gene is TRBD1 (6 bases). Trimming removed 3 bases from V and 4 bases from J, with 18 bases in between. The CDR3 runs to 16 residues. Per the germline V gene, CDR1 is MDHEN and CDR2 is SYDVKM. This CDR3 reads CASSLGTGRVSYGYTF. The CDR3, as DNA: TGTGCCAGCAGTTTGGGTACAGGGAGAGTGAGCTATGGCTACACCTTC.

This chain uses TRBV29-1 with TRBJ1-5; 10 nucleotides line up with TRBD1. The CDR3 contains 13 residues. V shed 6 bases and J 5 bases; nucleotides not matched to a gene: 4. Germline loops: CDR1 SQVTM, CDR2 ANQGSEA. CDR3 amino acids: CSVTGGMDQPQHF. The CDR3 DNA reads TGCAGCGTGACAGGGGGCATGGATCAGCCCCAGCATTTT. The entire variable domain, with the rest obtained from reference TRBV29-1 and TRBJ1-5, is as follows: SAVISQKPSRDICQRGTSLTIQCQVDSQVTMMFWYRQQPGQSLTLIATANQGSEATYESGFVIDKFPISRPNLTFSTLTVSNMSPEDSSIYLCSVTGGMDQPQHFGDGTRLSIL.

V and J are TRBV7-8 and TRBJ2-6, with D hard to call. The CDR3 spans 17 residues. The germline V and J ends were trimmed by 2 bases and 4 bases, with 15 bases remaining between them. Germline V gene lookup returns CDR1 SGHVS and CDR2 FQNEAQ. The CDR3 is CASSLRAALSGANVLTF. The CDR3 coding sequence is TGTGCCAGCAGCTTAAGGGCAGCCCTATCAGGGGCCAACGTCCTGACTTTC.

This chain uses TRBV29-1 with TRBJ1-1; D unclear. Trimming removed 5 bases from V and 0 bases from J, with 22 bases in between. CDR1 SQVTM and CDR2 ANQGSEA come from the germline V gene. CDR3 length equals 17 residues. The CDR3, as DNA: TGCAGCGTTAGGAGGGCCGCCTACTCAAATATGAACACTGAAGCTTTCTTT. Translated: CSVRRAAYSNMNTEAFF.

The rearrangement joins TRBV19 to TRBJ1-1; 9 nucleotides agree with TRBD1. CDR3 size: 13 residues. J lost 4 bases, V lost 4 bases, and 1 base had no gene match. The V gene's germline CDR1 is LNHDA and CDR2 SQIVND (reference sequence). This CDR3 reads CASSNRGLTEAFF. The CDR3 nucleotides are TGTGCCAGTAGTAACAGGGGGCTCACTGAAGCTTTCTTT.

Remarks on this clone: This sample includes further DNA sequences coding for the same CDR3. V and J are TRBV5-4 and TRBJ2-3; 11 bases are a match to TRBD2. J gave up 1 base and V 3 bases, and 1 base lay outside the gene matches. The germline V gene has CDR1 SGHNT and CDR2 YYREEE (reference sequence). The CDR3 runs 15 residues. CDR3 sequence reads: CASSSGLAGTDTQYF. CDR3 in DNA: TGTGCCAGCAGCTCGGGACTAGCGGGCACAGATACGCAGTATTTT.

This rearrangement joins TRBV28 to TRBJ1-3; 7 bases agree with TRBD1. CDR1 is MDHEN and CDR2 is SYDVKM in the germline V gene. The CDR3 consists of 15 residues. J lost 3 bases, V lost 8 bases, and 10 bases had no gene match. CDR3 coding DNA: TGTGCCAGCCAAAACAGGGGAGTGTATGGAAACACCATATATTTT. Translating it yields CASQNRGVYGNTIYF. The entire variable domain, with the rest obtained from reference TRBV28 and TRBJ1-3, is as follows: DVKVTQSSRYLVKRTGEKVFLECVQDMDHENMFWYRQDPGLGLRLIYFSYDVKMKEKGDIPEGYSVSREKKERFSLILESASTNQTSMYLCASQNRGVYGNTIYFGEGSWLTVV.

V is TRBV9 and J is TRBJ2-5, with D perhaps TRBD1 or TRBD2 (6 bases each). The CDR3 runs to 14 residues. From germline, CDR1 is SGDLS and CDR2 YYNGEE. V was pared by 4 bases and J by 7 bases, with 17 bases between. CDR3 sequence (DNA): TGTGCCAGCAGCCTGACAGGTTCCGGGGGGACCCAGTACTTC. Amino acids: CASSLTGSGGTQYF.

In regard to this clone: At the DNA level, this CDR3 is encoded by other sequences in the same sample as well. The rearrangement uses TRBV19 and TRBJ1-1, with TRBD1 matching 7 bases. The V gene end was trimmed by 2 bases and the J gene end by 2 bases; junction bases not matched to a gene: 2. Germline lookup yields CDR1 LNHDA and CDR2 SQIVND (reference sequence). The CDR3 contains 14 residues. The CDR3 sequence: CASSINRGNTEAFF. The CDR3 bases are TGTGCCAGTAGTATAAACAGGGGAAACACTGAAGCTTTCTTT.

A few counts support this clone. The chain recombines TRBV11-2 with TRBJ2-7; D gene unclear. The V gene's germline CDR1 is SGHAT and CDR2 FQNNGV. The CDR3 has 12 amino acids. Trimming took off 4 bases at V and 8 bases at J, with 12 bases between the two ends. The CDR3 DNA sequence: TGTGCCAGCAGCTCCATAGTGGGCCAGCAGTACTTC. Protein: CASSSIVGQQYF.

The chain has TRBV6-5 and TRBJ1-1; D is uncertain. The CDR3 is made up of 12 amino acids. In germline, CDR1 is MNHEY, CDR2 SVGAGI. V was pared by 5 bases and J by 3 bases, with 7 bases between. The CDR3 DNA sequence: TGTGCCAGCAGTGTCTTCGACACTGAAGCTTTCTTT. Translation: CASSVFDTEAFF.

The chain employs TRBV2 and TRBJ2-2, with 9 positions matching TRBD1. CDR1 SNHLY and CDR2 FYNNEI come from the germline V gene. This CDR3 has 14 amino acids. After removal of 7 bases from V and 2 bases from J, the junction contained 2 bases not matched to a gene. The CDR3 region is CASKGQGNTGELFF. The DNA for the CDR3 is TGTGCCAGCAAGGGACAGGGAAACACCGGGGAGCTGTTTTTT. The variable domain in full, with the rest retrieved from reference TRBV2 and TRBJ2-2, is EPEVTQTPSHQVTQMGQEVILRCVPISNHLYFYWYRQILGQKVEFLVSFYNNEISEKSEIFDDQFSVERPDGSNFTLKIRSTKLEDSAMYFCASKGQGNTGELFFGEGSRLTVL.

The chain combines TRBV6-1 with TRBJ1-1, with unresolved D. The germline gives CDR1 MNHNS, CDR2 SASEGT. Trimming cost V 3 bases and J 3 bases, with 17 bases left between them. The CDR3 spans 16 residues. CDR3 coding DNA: TGTGCCAGCAGTGAGAGGTCACTCAAAGGTTACACTGAAGCTTTCTTT. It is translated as CASSERSLKGYTEAFF.

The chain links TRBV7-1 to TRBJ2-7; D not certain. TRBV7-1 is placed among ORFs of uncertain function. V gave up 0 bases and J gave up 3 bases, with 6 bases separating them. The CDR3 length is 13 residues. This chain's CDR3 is CASSSAPLYEQYF. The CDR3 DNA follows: TGTGCCAGCAGCTCAGCACCGCTCTACGAGCAGTACTTC.

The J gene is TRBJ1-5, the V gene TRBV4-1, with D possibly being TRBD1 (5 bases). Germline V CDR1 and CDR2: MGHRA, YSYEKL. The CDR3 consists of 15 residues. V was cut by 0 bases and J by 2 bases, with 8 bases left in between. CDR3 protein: CASSQDPQGNQPQHF. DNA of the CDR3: TGCGCCAGCAGCCAAGATCCACAGGGCAATCAGCCCCAGCATTTT.

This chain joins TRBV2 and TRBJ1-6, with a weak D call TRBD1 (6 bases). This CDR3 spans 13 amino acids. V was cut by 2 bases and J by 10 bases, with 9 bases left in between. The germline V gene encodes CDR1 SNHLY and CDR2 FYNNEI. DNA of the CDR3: TGTGCCAGCAGTGAAAGGGGGACATCACCCCTCCACTTT. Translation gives CASSERGTSPLHF.

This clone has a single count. DNA of the CDR3: TGTGCCAGCAGCTATTCATTTCGGGGTGGCACCGGGGAGCTGTTTTTT. Protein sequence: CASSYSFRGGTGELFF. J is TRBJ2-2 and V is TRBV7-9, with D possibly being TRBD2 (5 bases). Germline CDR1 SEHNR, CDR2 FQNEAQ (reference sequence). There are 16 residues in the CDR3. The V and J ends lost 4 bases and 4 bases respectively, with 16 bases between them.

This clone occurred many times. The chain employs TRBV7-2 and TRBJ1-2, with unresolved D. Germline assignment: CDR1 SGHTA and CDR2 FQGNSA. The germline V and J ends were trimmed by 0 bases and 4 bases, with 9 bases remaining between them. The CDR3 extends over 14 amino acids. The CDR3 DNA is TGTGCCAGCAGCTTAGCGAAACTCATCTATGGCTACACCTTC. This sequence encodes CASSLAKLIYGYTF.

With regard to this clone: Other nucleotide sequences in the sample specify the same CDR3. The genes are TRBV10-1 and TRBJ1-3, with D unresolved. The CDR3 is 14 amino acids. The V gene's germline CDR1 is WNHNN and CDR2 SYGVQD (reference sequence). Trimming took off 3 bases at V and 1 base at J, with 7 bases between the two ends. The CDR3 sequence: CASSEGSSGNTIYF. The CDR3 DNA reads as TGCGCCAGCAGTGAAGGGTCGTCTGGAAACACCATATATTTT.

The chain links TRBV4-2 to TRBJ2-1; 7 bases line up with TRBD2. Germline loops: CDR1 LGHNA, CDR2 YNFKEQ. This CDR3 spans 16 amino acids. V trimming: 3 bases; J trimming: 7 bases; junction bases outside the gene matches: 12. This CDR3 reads CASSHSWLAAGNEQFF. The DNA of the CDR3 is TGTGCCAGCAGCCATTCTTGGCTAGCGGCCGGAAATGAGCAGTTCTTC.

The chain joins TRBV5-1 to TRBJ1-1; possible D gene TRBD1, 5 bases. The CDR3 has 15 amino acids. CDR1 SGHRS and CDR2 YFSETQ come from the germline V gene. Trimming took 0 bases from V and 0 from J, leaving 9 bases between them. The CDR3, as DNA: TGCGCCAGCAGCTTGGTTCTGGGGGTGAACACTGAAGCTTTCTTT. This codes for CASSLVLGVNTEAFF.